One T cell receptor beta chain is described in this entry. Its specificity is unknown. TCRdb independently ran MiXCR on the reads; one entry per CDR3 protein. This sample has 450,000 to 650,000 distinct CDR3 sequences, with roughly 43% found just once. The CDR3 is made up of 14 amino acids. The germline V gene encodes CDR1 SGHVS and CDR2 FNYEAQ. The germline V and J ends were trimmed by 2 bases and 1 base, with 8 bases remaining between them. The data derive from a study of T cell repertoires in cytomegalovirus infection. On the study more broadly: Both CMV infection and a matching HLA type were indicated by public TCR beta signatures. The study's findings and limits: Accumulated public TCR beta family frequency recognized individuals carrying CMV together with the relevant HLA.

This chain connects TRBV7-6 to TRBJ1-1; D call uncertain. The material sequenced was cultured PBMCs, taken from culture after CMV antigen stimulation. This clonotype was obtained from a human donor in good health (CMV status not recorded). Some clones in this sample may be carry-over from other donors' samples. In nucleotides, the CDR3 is TGTGCCAGCAGCTTAAACGGGAGGAACACTGAAGCTTTCTTT. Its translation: CASSLNGRNTEAFF.